A single sample gave rise to the 26 T cell receptor beta chains below, sequenced in a study of CD8 T cells in ankylosing spondylitis. Overall study findings and caveats: Ankylosing spondylitis blood appeared to be characterized by a TCR beta motif of about eight highly homologous variants.

Their specific antigens are unknown. In TCRdb, the 5' RACE reads were re-called with MiXCR into one record per CDR3 protein. The sample yields almost 400,000 distinct CDR3 sequences, 20% to 25% seen once. Sequenced input: blood, either unsorted or a sorted T cell fraction (not recorded which). These receptors were taken from a male donor with ankylosing spondylitis.

The chain couples TRBV6-4 to TRBJ2-1, with 11 bases identical to TRBD1. Trimming took 4 bases from V and 5 from J; bases not matched to a gene: 1. The CDR3 runs to 14 residues. Germline assignment: CDR1 MRHNA and CDR2 SNTAGT. Here the CDR3 DNA reads TGTGCCAGCAGTGGGGACAGGGGGAACAATGAGCAGTTCTTC. Protein: CASSGDRGNNEQFF.

This clonotype was counted a few times. CDR3: CASSPPGLIRDTQYF. The CDR3 region has the DNA TGTGCCAGCAGCCCTCCGGGCCTTATCCGAGATACGCAGTATTTT. The chain joins TRBV3-1 to TRBJ2-3; D is uncertain. The CDR3 contains 15 residues. The V gene lost 4 bases and the J gene lost 5 bases, with 16 bases spanning the gap. Germline loops: CDR1 LGHDT, CDR2 YNNKEL (reference sequence).

The V call is TRBV5-1, the J call TRBJ2-7; 11 bases fit TRBD1. The CDR3 covers 15 residues. The V and J ends lost 3 bases and 4 bases, in that order; junction bases with no gene match: 6. Germline V gives CDR1 SGHRS, CDR2 YFSETQ. The CDR3 is CASSSRTGGMYEQYF. The CDR3 DNA reads TGCGCCAGCAGCTCGAGGACAGGGGGCATGTACGAGCAGTACTTC.

Many counts were recorded for this clonotype. V usage is TRBV19 and J usage is TRBJ2-5; D may be TRBD2 (6 bases). The CDR3 sequence is 13 residues long. V lost 6 bases to trimming and J lost 1 base, with 9 bases between them. Germline V gene sequence: CDR1 LNHDA, CDR2 SQIVND (reference sequence). This CDR3 reads CASRGGAQETQYF. CDR3 in DNA: TGTGCCAGTAGAGGCGGGGCCCAAGAGACCCAGTACTTC.

The CDR3 sequence: CSVERQFLSDYTF. The CDR3 DNA is TGCAGCGTTGAGAGGCAGTTTCTGTCGGACTACACCTTC. This chain joins TRBV29-1 and TRBJ1-2; D unclear. The CDR3 covers 13 residues. Germline-derived CDR1 and CDR2 are SQVTM and ANQGSEA. The V end lost 3 bases, the J end lost 10 bases, and 18 bases lay between the germline ends.

The gene calls are TRBV6-1 and TRBJ2-3; 10 bases map to TRBD2. Trimming at V came to 3 bases and at J to 1 base, leaving 7 bases not matched to a gene. This CDR3 is built from 17 residues. The germline V gene encodes CDR1 MNHNS and CDR2 SASEGT. The CDR3 sequence is CASSEAGLAGGTDTQYF. CDR3 DNA sequence: TGTGCCAGCAGTGAGGCGGGGCTAGCGGGGGGCACAGATACGCAGTATTTT.

The chain is built from TRBV18 and TRBJ1-5; D possibly corresponds to TRBD1 (6 bases). CDR3 length equals 15 residues. With 2 bases removed from V and 5 bases from J, the gap between germline ends came to 13 bases. The germline V gene encodes CDR1 KGHSH and CDR2 LQKENI. The CDR3 sequence: CASSPEDSRHQPQHF. In DNA, the CDR3 is TGTGCCAGCTCACCAGAGGACAGTCGGCATCAGCCCCAGCATTTT.

The chain recombines TRBV2 with TRBJ2-7; D not certain. Germline assignment: CDR1 SNHLY and CDR2 FYNNEI. The CDR3 has 13 residues. V lost 7 bases and J 0 bases, leaving 10 bases between the germline ends. The chain's CDR3 is CASIRVNSYEQYF. CDR3 bases: TGTGCCAGCATACGCGTCAACTCCTACGAGCAGTACTTC.

In this sample, this clonotype turned up a few times. This chain connects TRBV9 to TRBJ2-1; 9 bases fit TRBD2. Germline CDR1 SGDLS, CDR2 YYNGEE. The CDR3 spans 16 residues. Unmatched junction bases numbered 8, after V lost 0 bases and J lost 7 bases. CDR3: CASSVDPLAGWNEQFF. The CDR3 region has the DNA TGTGCCAGCAGCGTAGACCCTCTAGCGGGATGGAATGAGCAGTTCTTC.

The chain has TRBV20-1 and TRBJ1-1; TRBD1 is a possible D gene (5 bases). V shed 5 bases and J shed 5 bases, with 15 bases lying between them. The CDR3 has 13 residues. Germline CDR1 is DFQATT and CDR2 is SNEGSKA (reference sequence). CDR3 sequence: CSAGKGVGTEAFF. In DNA, the CDR3 is TGCAGTGCTGGGAAAGGGGTCGGAACTGAAGCTTTCTTT.

The chain recombines TRBV12-3 or TRBV12-4 with TRBJ1-2, with D possibly being TRBD1 (6 bases). The CDR3 has 14 amino acids. V was trimmed by 4 bases and J by 3 bases, leaving 12 bases between them. CDR3 amino acids: CASSYRAKDYGYTF. The CDR3 coding sequence is TGTGCCAGCAGTTACAGGGCGAAGGACTATGGCTACACCTTC.

CDR3 region: CATSRGTSVQETQYF. CDR3 DNA: TGTGCCACCAGCAGAGGGACTAGCGTCCAAGAGACCCAGTACTTC. The genes are TRBV15 and TRBJ2-5; TRBD2 aligns across 9 bases. This CDR3 has 15 residues. Germline V CDR1 and CDR2: LNHNV, YYDKDF (reference sequence). The junction had 1 base not matched to a gene; V was cut back by 1 base and J by 1 base.

This clonotype was seen a few times. The chain uses TRBV20-1 and TRBJ2-5; 13 bases align to TRBD2. The V and J ends lost 8 bases and 2 bases, in that order; junction bases with no gene match: 2. Germline values: CDR1 DFQATT, CDR2 SNEGSKA (reference sequence). CDR3 length equals 13 residues. In nucleotides, the CDR3 is TGCAGTTCGGGACTAGCGGGGCAAGAGACCCAGTACTTC. Encoded protein: CSSGLAGQETQYF.

This clonotype was counted ten times or more. The chain links TRBV12-3 or TRBV12-4 to TRBJ2-4, with D unresolved. V lost 1 base and J 3 bases, leaving 7 bases between the germline ends. The CDR3 totals 14 residues. This CDR3 is CASSLDKSKNIQYF. CDR3 coding DNA: TGTGCCAGCAGTTTAGACAAGAGCAAAAACATTCAGTACTTC.

A few counts support this clonotype. The chain employs TRBV12-3 or TRBV12-4 and TRBJ1-6; D ambiguous. The V end was cut by 5 bases, the J end by 11 bases, with 10 bases between. The CDR3 has 12 amino acids. CDR3 amino acids: CASSRARTPLHF. The CDR3 region has the DNA TGTGCCAGCAGTAGAGCACGGACACCCCTCCACTTT.

The gene calls are TRBV5-1 and TRBJ1-1; D perhaps matches TRBD1 (6 bases). The CDR3 covers 14 residues. Looked up from germline, CDR1 is SGHRS and CDR2 is YFSETQ. V lost 5 bases to trimming and J lost 1 base, with 12 bases between them. The CDR3 DNA reads as TGCGCCAGCAGTTTTCAGGGGACGAACACTGAAGCTTTCTTT. It encodes CASSFQGTNTEAFF.

This chain joins TRBV6-2 or TRBV6-3 and TRBJ2-3, with unresolved D. The V and J ends lost 5 bases and 0 bases respectively, with 15 bases between them. Germline V gives CDR1 MNHEY, CDR2 SVGEGT. There are 16 residues in the CDR3. In DNA form, the CDR3 reads TGTGCCAGCAGTCCCATCGTGAAACCTAGCACAGATACGCAGTATTTT. As protein: CASSPIVKPSTDTQYF.

The rearrangement uses TRBV7-2 and TRBJ2-3; 10 nucleotides agree with TRBD2. With 2 bases clipped from V and 2 bases from J, the junction kept 1 base outside the gene matches. The CDR3 is 15 residues long. Looked up from germline, CDR1 is SGHTA and CDR2 is FQGNSA. The CDR3 protein is CASSLTSGVTDTQYF. As DNA, the CDR3 is TGTGCCAGCAGCTTAACTAGCGGGGTCACAGATACGCAGTATTTT. The complete variable domain, with remaining parts taken from reference TRBV7-2 and TRBJ2-3, reads GAGVSQSPSNKVTEKGKDVELRCDPISGHTALYWYRQSLGQGLEFLIYFQGNSAPDKSGLPSDRFSAERTGGSVSTLTIQRTQQEDSAVYLCASSLTSGVTDTQYFGPGTRLTVL.

Only one count was recorded for this clonotype. The chain is built from TRBV3-1 and TRBJ2-2; 7 nucleotides match TRBD2. The J segment lost 1 base and the V segment lost 1 base, leaving 3 bases of the junction unmatched. This CDR3 contains 16 residues. Germline CDR1 is LGHDT and CDR2 is YNNKEL (reference sequence). The CDR3 sequence is CASSQALARNTGELFF. CDR3 in DNA: TGTGCCAGCAGCCAAGCACTAGCGCGGAACACCGGGGAGCTGTTTTTT.

This clonotype was observed a handful of times. This chain uses TRBV20-1 with TRBJ2-2; the match to TRBD2 covers 9 bases. This CDR3 comprises 16 residues. V lost 0 bases, J lost 2 bases, and 4 bases stayed unmatched. In germline, CDR1 is DFQATT, CDR2 SNEGSKA (reference sequence). DNA of the CDR3: TGCAGTGCTAGAGATTGGCTAGCGGGAAACACCGGGGAGCTGTTTTTT. This codes for CSARDWLAGNTGELFF.

This clonotype was observed a handful of times. The chain joins TRBV24-1 to TRBJ2-5; weak D call: TRBD2 (6 bases). The CDR3 has 13 amino acids. V lost 5 bases to trimming and J lost 2 bases, with 8 bases between them. Germline CDR1 KGHDR, CDR2 SFDVKD. The CDR3 protein is CATSVGGQETQYF. The CDR3 DNA reads TGTGCCACCAGTGTCGGGGGTCAAGAGACCCAGTACTTC.

This clonotype was recorded many times. The J gene is TRBJ2-1, the V gene TRBV29-1; D not certain. The CDR3 extends over 13 amino acids. Looked up from germline, CDR1 is SQVTM and CDR2 is ANQGSEA. V gave up 6 bases and J gave up 0 bases, with 9 bases separating them. The CDR3 bases are TGCAGCGTGGCCACAACCTCCTACAATGAGCAGTTCTTC. Its protein product is CSVATTSYNEQFF.

In its sample, this clonotype was seen a few times. The V call is TRBV29-1, the J call TRBJ2-5, with D hard to call. Trimming shortened V by 5 bases and J by 0 bases, and 10 bases separated the two germline ends. The CDR3 spans 13 residues. Germline V gene data show CDR1 as SQVTM and CDR2 as ANQGSEA. This CDR3 is CSVIPPDQETQYF. CDR3 in DNA: TGCAGCGTTATCCCCCCTGACCAAGAGACCCAGTACTTC.

This clonotype was seen only a few times. This chain joins TRBV4-3 and TRBJ2-2, with 7 bases aligning to TRBD1. V lost 1 base, J lost 5 bases, and 7 bases stayed unmatched. The CDR3 is 16 amino acids. Germline V gives CDR1 LGHNA, CDR2 YSLEER. As DNA, the CDR3 is TGCGCCAGCAGCCAAGGCCAGTACAGGGGAACCGGGGAGCTGTTTTTT. This translates into CASSQGQYRGTGELFF.

This chain uses TRBV20-1 with TRBJ2-5, with D perhaps TRBD1 (6 bases). This CDR3 has 14 amino acids. Germline-derived CDR1 and CDR2 are DFQATT and SNEGSKA (reference sequence). CDR3 residues: CSSPGDSYQETQYF. CDR3 bases: TGCAGCTCCCCAGGGGATTCGTACCAAGAGACCCAGTACTTC.

This clonotype was recorded a few times. The genes are TRBV20-1 and TRBJ2-1, with 7 nucleotides matching TRBD2. V shed 4 bases and J 2 bases; nucleotides not matched to a gene: 5. This CDR3 has 14 residues. Germline V gene data show CDR1 as DFQATT and CDR2 as SNEGSKA (reference sequence). In nucleotides, the CDR3 is TGCAGTGCTAAGACGGGAGGACCCTACAATGAGCAGTTCTTC. Amino acids: CSAKTGGPYNEQFF.